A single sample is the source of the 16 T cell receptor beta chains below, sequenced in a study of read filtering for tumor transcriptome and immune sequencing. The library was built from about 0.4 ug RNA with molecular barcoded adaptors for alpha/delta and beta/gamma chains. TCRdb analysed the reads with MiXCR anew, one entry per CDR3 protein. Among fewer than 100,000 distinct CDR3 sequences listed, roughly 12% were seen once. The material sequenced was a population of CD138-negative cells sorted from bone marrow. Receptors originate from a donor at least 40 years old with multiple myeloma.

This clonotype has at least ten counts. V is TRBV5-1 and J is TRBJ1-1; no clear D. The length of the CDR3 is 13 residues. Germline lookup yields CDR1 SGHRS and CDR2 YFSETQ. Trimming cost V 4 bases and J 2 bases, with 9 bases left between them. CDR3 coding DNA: TGCGCCAGCAGCCTACAGAGTAACACTGAAGCTTTCTTT. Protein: CASSLQSNTEAFF.

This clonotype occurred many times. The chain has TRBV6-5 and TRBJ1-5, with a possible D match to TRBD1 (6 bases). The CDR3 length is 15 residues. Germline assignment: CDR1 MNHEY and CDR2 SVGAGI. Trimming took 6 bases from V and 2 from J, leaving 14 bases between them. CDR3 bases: TGTGCCAGCAGAAGGACAGCGATGGGCAATCAGCCCCAGCATTTT. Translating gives CASRRTAMGNQPQHF.

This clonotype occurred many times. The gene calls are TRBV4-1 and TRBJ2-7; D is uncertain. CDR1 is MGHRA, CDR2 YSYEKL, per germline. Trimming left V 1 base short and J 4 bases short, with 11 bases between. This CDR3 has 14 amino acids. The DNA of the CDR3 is TGCGCCAGCAGCCAAGGGGCCTTGGGATACGAGCAGTACTTC. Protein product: CASSQGALGYEQYF.

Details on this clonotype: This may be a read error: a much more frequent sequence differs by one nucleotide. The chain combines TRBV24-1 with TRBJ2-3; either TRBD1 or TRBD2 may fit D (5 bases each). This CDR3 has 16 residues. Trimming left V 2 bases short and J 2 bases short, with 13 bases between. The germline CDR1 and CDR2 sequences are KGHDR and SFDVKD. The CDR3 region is CATSDCAGTNTDTQYF. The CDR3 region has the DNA TGTGCCACCAGTGATTGCGCCGGGACCAACACAGATACGCAGTATTTT.

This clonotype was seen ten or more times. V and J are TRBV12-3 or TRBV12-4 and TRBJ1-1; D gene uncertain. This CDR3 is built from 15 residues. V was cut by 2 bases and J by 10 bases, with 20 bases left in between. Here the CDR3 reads CASSLRVQTTRGAFF. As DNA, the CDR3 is TGTGCCAGCAGTTTACGAGTCCAGACTACCCGGGGAGCTTTCTTT.

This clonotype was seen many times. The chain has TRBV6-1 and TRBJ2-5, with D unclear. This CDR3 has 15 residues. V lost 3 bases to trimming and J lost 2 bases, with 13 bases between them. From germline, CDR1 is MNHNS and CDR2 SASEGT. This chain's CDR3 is CASSDWTSQQETQYF. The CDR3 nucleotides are TGTGCCAGCAGTGATTGGACCTCGCAACAAGAGACCCAGTACTTC.

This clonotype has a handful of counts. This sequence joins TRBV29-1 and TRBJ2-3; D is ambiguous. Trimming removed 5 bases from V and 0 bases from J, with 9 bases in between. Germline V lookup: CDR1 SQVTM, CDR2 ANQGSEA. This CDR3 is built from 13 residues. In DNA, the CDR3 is TGCAGCGTTACGGGCAGTAGCACAGATACGCAGTATTTT. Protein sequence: CSVTGSSTDTQYF.

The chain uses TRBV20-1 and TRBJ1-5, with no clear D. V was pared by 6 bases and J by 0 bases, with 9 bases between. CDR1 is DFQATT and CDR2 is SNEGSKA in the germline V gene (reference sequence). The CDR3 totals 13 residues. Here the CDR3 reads CSARLYSNQPQHF. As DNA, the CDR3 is TGCAGTGCCCGGCTTTATAGCAATCAGCCCCAGCATTTT.

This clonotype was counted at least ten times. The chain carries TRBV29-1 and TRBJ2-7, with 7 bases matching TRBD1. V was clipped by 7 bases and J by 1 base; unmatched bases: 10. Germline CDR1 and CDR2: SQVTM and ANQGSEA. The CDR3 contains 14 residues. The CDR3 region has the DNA TGCAGCGCCTCGACAGGGAGCCTTTCCTACGAGCAGTACTTC. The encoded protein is CSASTGSLSYEQYF.

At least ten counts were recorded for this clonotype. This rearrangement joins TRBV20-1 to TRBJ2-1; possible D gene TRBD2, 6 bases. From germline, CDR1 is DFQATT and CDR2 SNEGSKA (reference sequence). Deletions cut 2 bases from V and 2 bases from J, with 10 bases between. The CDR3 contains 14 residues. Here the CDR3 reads CSARKRRAYNEQFF. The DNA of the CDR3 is TGCAGTGCTAGAAAAAGGAGGGCCTACAATGAGCAGTTCTTC.

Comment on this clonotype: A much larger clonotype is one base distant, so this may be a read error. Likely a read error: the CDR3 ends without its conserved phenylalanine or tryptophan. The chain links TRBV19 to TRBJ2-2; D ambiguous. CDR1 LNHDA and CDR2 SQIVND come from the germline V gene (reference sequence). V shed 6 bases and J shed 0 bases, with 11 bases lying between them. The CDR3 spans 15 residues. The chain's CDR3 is CASSAVLANTGELFL. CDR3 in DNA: TGTGCCAGTAGCGCAGTGCTAGCGAACACCGGGGAGCTGTTTCTT.

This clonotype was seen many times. DNA for the CDR3: TGCAGTGCTAGTTTGAAGTGGGGCGGAGCTACAGATACGCAGTATTTT. This encodes CSASLKWGGATDTQYF. J is TRBJ2-3 and V is TRBV20-1; D is possibly TRBD1 (5 bases). The germline V and J ends were trimmed by 3 bases and 3 bases, with 19 bases remaining between them. The CDR3 loop spans 16 amino acids. From germline, CDR1 is DFQATT and CDR2 SNEGSKA (reference sequence).

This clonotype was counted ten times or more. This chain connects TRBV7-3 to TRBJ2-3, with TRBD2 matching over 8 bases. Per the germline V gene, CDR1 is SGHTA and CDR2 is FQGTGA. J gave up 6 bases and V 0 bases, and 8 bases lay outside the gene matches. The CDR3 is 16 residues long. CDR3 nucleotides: TGTGCCAGCAGCTTAACAGGGACTAGTGGGACCGATACGCAGTATTTT. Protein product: CASSLTGTSGTDTQYF.

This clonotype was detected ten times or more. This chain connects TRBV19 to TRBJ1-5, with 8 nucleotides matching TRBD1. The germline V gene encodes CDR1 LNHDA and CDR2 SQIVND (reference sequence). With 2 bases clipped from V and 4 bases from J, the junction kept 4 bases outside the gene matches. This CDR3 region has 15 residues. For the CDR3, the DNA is TGTGCCAGTAGTATACCCCGGACAGGGAATCAGCCCCAGCATTTT. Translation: CASSIPRTGNQPQHF.

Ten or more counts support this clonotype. CDR3 region: CSVDRTRTNNEQFF. CDR3 DNA: TGCAGCGTTGATAGGACTAGGACCAACAATGAGCAGTTCTTC. The J gene is TRBJ2-1, the V gene TRBV29-1; 7 bases are a match to TRBD2. This CDR3 comprises 14 residues. Germline loops: CDR1 SQVTM, CDR2 ANQGSEA. V gave up 3 bases and J gave up 5 bases; unmatched junction bases: 7.

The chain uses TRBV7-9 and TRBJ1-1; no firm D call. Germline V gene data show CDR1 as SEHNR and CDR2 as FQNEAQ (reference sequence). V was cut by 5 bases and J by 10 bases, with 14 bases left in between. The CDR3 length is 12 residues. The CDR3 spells CASSMTVQGAFF. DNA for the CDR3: TGTGCCAGCAGCATGACTGTGCAAGGAGCTTTCTTT.